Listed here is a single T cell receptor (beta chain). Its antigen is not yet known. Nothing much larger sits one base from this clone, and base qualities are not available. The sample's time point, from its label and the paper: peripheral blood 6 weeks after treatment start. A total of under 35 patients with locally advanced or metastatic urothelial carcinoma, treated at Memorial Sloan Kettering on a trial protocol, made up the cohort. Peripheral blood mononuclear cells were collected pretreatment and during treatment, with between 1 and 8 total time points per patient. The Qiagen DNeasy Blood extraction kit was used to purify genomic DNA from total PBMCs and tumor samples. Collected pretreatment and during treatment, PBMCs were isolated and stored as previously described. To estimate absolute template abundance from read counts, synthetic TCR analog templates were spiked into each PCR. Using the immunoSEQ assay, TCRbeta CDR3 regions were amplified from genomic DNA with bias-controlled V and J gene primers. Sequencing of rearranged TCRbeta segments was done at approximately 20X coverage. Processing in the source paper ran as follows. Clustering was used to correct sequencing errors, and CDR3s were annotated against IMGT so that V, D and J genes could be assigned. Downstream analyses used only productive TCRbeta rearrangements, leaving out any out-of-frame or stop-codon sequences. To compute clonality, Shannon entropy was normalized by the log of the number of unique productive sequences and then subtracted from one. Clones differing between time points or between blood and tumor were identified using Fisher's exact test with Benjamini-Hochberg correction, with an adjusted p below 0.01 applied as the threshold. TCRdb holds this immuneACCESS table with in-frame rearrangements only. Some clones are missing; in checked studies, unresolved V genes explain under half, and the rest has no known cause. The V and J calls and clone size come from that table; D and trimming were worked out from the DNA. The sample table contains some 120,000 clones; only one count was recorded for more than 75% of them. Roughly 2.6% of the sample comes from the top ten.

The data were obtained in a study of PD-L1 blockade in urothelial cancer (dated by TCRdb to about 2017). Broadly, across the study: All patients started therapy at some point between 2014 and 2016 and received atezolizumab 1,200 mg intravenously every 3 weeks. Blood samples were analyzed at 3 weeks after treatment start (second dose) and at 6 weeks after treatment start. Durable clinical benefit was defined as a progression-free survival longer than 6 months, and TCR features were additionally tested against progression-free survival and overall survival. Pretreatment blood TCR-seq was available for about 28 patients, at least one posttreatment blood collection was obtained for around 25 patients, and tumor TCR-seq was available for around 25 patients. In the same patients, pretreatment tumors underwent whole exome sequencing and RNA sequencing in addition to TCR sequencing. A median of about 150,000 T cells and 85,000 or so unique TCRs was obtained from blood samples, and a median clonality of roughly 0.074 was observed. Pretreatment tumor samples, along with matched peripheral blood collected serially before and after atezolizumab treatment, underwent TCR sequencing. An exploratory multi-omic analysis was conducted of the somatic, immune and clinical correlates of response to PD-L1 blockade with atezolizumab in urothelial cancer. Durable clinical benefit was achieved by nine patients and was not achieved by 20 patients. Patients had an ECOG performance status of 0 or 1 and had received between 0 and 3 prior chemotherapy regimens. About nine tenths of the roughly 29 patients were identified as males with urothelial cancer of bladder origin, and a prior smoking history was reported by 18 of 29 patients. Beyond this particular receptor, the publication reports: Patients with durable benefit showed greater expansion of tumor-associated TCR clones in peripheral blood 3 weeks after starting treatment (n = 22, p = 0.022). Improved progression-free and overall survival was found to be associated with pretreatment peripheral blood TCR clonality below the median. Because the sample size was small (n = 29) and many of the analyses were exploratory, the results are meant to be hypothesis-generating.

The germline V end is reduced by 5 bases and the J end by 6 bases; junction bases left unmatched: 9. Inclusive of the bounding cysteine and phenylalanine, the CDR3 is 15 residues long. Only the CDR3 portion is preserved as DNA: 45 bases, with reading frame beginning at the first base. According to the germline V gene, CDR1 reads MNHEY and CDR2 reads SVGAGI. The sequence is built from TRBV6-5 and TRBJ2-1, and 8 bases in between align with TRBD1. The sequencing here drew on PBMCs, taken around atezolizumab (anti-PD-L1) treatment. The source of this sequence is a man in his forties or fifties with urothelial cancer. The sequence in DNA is TGTGCCAGCAGTCCCGGACAGGGTGGACTCAATGAGCAGTTCTTC. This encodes CASSPGQGGLNEQFF.